This T cell receptor (beta chain) was obtained from a study of T cells expressing NK-cell markers. Notes on the study in general: Dominant NKG2C+ clonotypes in five or six donors made up roughly 1.0-8% of CD8+ T cells.

Germline CDR1 is DFQATT and CDR2 is SNEGSKA (reference sequence). This CDR3 contains 15 residues. From the 5' RACE reads, TCRdb lists one entry per CDR3 protein and no DNA. The sample features a few hundred thousand distinct CDR3 sequences, with approximately 4% in its top ten. As for this clonotype: Its matching antigen is unknown.

Sequencing was carried out using blood T cells: a sorted CD56 or NKG2C T cell subset, CD4+ or CD8+ T cells, or bulk PBMC T cells (not recorded which). The gene calls are TRBV20-1 and TRBJ2-2; TCRdb designates TRBD2, a call that cannot be tested without DNA. The receptor was isolated from a man aged 18 to 30 in good health. The chain's CDR3 is CSASGLATNTGELFF.